The TCR beta chain described here comes from a study of blood T cell repertoires in COVID-19. In the study overall: Italy, Spain and the United States were the sources of the convalescent and acute COVID-19 samples. PBMCs, B-cell-depleted T cells, or T cells provided the cDNA or gDNA that made up the material.

Germline assignment: CDR1 SGHRS and CDR2 YFSETQ. CDR3 length equals 15 residues. V was pared by 3 bases and J by 2 bases, with 11 bases between. As originally analysed: Amplification of reference gene primers was used by the study to estimate nucleated cell counts. Assay used: immunoSEQ multiplex PCR; TCRdb lists only in-frame clones, some missing. V, J and clone size reflect that table, while D and trimming were determined from the DNA. The sample holds 390,000 or so clones, 86% seen once. V gene TRBV5-1 combines with J gene TRBJ2-2; D might be TRBD1 (5 bases). What was sequenced was peripheral blood. This clonotype was sampled from a young woman with active or convalescent COVID-19. CDR3 in amino acids: CASSSNRFNTGELFF. The DNA of the CDR3 is TGCGCCAGCAGCTCAAACAGGTTTAACACCGGGGAGCTGTTTTTT. Supplemented by reference TRBV5-1 and TRBJ2-2, the full variable domain reads KAGVTQTPRYLIKTRGQQVTLSCSPISGHRSVSWYQQTPGQGLQFLFEYFSETQRNKGNFPGRFSGRQFSNSRSEMNVSTLELGDSALYLCASSSNRFNTGELFFGEGSRLTVL.